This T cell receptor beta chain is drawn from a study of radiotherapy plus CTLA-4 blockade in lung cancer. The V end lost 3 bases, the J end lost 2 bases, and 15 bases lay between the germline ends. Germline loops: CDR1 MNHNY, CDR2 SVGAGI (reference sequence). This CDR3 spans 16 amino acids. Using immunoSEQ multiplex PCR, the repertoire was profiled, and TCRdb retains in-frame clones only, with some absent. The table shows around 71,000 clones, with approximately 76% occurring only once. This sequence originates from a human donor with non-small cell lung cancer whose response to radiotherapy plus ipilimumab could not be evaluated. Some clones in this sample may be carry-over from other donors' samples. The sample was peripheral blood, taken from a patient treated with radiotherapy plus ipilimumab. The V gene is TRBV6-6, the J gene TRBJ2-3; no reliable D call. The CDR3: CASSYWATPPTDTQYF. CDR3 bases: TGTGCCAGCAGTTATTGGGCAACCCCTCCCACAGATACGCAGTATTTT.